A single sample is the source of the 30 T cell receptor beta chains below, sequenced in a study of blood T cells in healthy people across ages. Next came a second PCR, run for about 7 to 12 cycles, which used a sample-barcoded 5' primer along with a J-beta primer mix. TCRdb redid the calling of the 5' RACE reads with MiXCR, one entry per CDR3 protein. The data hold roughly 560,000 distinct CDR3 sequences, with around 24% observed a single time. A further study also used this sample, focusing on T cells of mothers and their children.

The sample comprised blood. The origin of the receptors is a boy between 5 and 17 years old in good health.

This clonotype occurred a few times. The V gene is TRBV30, the J gene TRBJ1-1, with D maybe TRBD1 (5 bases). Germline lookup yields CDR1 GTSNPN and CDR2 SVGIG (reference sequence). Trimming removed 5 bases at V and 4 bases at J, with 17 bases between. The CDR3 is made up of 14 amino acids. CDR3 residues: CAWGSGGGGTEAFF. The CDR3 region has the DNA TGTGCCTGGGGGAGCGGGGGAGGTGGCACTGAAGCTTTCTTT.

There are a few counts of this clonotype. The chain links TRBV10-3 to TRBJ2-5; the D is unclear. Looked up from germline, CDR1 is ENHRY and CDR2 is SYGVKD. This CDR3 contains 14 residues. V was trimmed by 5 bases and J by 5 bases, leaving 15 bases between them. The CDR3 here is CAISPGVGRETQYF. CDR3 nucleotides: TGTGCCATCAGTCCCGGAGTGGGCCGGGAGACCCAGTACTTC.

The gene calls are TRBV29-1 and TRBJ2-5; tentative D call: TRBD2 (7 bases). The germline V and J ends were trimmed by 7 bases and 5 bases, with 11 bases remaining between them. Per the germline V gene, CDR1 is SQVTM and CDR2 is ANQGSEA. This CDR3 comprises 11 residues. The CDR3 region has the DNA TGCAGCGCCCGGGGGGCCGAGACCCAGTACTTC. Encoded protein: CSARGAETQYF.

This clonotype was found once. V gene TRBV7-2 combines with J gene TRBJ2-5, with 12 nucleotides matching TRBD1. The CDR3 has 15 amino acids. With 6 bases clipped from V and 4 bases from J, the junction kept 6 bases outside the gene matches. The germline V gene encodes CDR1 SGHTA and CDR2 FQGNSA. CDR3 nucleotide sequence: TGTGCCAGCAGGGGACAGGGGGCGCAGGTAGAGACCCAGTACTTC. Translated: CASRGQGAQVETQYF.

The chain uses TRBV29-1 and TRBJ2-1; 8 bases are a match to TRBD1. CDR3 size: 15 residues. Germline V gene data show CDR1 as SQVTM and CDR2 as ANQGSEA. Trimming took 4 bases from V and 0 from J; bases not matched to a gene: 5. The CDR3 reads CSVVAGQGSYNEQFF. CDR3 coding DNA: TGCAGCGTTGTTGCTGGACAGGGCTCCTACAATGAGCAGTTCTTC.

The chain recombines TRBV6-2 or TRBV6-3 with TRBJ2-7; D unresolved. CDR1 is MNHEY and CDR2 is SVGEGT in the germline V gene. This CDR3 spans 16 amino acids. V lost 2 bases, J lost 3 bases, and 17 bases lay in between. CDR3 loop: CASSYVWELPDYEQYF. CDR3 DNA: TGTGCCAGCAGTTACGTTTGGGAACTCCCTGACTACGAGCAGTACTTC.

The rearrangement joins TRBV7-8 to TRBJ1-2; TRBD1 is a possible D gene (6 bases). Deletions cut 5 bases from V and 0 bases from J, with 10 bases between. Germline values: CDR1 SGHVS, CDR2 FQNEAQ. This CDR3 is 14 amino acids long. The CDR3 coding sequence is TGTGCCAGCAGCCGGACAGCCCCTAACTATGGCTACACCTTC. Translated, it gives CASSRTAPNYGYTF.

The V gene is TRBV10-3, the J gene TRBJ2-7, with 7 nucleotides matching TRBD1. This CDR3 is built from 17 residues. Germline V gene sequence: CDR1 ENHRY, CDR2 SYGVKD. V lost 0 bases to trimming and J lost 0 bases; unmatched junction nucleotides: 8. The CDR3 spells CAISESDTGEHSYEQYF. The DNA for the CDR3 is TGTGCCATCAGTGAGTCCGATACAGGGGAACACTCCTACGAGCAGTACTTC.

The rearrangement uses TRBV20-1 and TRBJ2-1; maybe TRBD2 (7 bases). The CDR3 has 12 residues. From germline, CDR1 is DFQATT and CDR2 SNEGSKA (reference sequence). V lost 5 bases and J lost 8, with 13 bases in between. The CDR3 DNA follows: TGCAGTGCTGGGGGGGCCATGTATGAGCAGTTCTTC. It translates to CSAGGAMYEQFF.

The chain links TRBV27 to TRBJ2-1, with D perhaps matching TRBD1 (7 bases). The germline V gene has CDR1 MNHEY and CDR2 SMNVEV (reference sequence). V lost 4 bases, J lost 7 bases, and 17 bases lay in between. This CDR3 has 15 amino acids. Here the CDR3 reads CASSSPQGGTNEQFF. For the CDR3, the DNA is TGTGCCAGCAGTTCACCTCAGGGGGGAACGAATGAGCAGTTCTTC.

The chain carries TRBV27 and TRBJ2-5; 8 nucleotides line up with TRBD1. The assigned J gene may be wrong: the sequence end matches TRBJ2-7 better. CDR3 length equals 12 residues. Germline loops: CDR1 MNHEY, CDR2 SMNVEV (reference sequence). The CDR3 region is CASRTGSYEQYF. The CDR3 region has the DNA TGTGCCAGCCGGACAGGGTCTTACGAGCAGTACTTC.

This clonotype was detected many times. A junction end diverges from the germline sequence, so it may reflect a read error. The chain joins TRBV4-2 to TRBJ2-6; D call uncertain. Germline V gene sequence: CDR1 LGHNA, CDR2 YNFKEQ. The CDR3 runs 16 residues. The CDR3 here is CASSQDLGSGANVLTF. Here the CDR3 DNA reads TGCGCCAGCAGCCAAGATCTGGGATCTGGGGCCAACGTCCTGACTTTC.

This chain links TRBV6-4 with TRBJ1-2; tentative D call: TRBD1 (5 bases). CDR3 size: 14 residues. The V gene lost 5 bases and the J gene lost 3 bases, with 13 bases spanning the gap. Germline V gene lookup returns CDR1 MRHNA and CDR2 SNTAGT. The CDR3 is CASSPGYRDYGYTF. CDR3 bases: TGTGCCAGCAGTCCAGGGTATAGAGACTATGGCTACACCTTC.

This clonotype has more than one count but fewer than ten. The V call is TRBV20-1, the J call TRBJ2-5; D is possibly TRBD2 (6 bases). The V end lost 5 bases, the J end lost 5 bases, and 18 bases lay between the germline ends. Germline CDR1 and CDR2: DFQATT and SNEGSKA (reference sequence). CDR3 length: 14 residues. In nucleotides, the CDR3 is TGCAGTGCTGTCTCGGGACTTCTGTCGGAGACCCAGTACTTC. Translation: CSAVSGLLSETQYF.

This clonotype was counted only a few times. Its ends do not fully match the called genes, so a read error is possible. This chain connects TRBV7-2 to TRBJ2-7, with D tentatively TRBD1 or TRBD2 (6 bases each). Germline assignment: CDR1 SGHTA and CDR2 FQGNSA. The CDR3 has 14 amino acids. CDR3 in amino acids: CVSSLWGANYEQYF. CDR3 DNA: TGTGTCAGCAGCTTATGGGGGGCCAACTACGAGCAGTACTTC. The full variable domain, with the rest looked up from reference TRBV7-2 and TRBJ2-7, is GAGVSQSPSNKVTEKGKDVELRCDPISGHTALYWYRQSLGQGLEFLIYFQGNSAPDKSGLPSDRFSAERTGGSVSTLTIQRTQQEDSAVYLCVSSLWGANYEQYFGPGTRLTVT.

This clonotype was counted only a few times. The chain employs TRBV20-1 and TRBJ2-7; 9 bases match TRBD2. Germline loops: CDR1 DFQATT, CDR2 SNEGSKA (reference sequence). CDR3 size: 15 residues. The V segment lost 0 bases and the J segment 7 bases; nucleotides outside the gene matches: 10. The CDR3 sequence: CSARDPASGIGEQYF. The CDR3 bases are TGCAGTGCTAGAGATCCTGCTAGCGGGATAGGGGAGCAGTACTTC.

The chain is built from TRBV15 and TRBJ2-1, with TRBD2 as a possible D gene (5 bases). The CDR3 has 15 residues. Trimming removed 1 base from V and 9 bases from J, with 16 bases in between. Germline V CDR1 and CDR2: LNHNV, YYDKDF (reference sequence). The CDR3 loop is CATSRAGIVNGEQFF. The CDR3 bases are TGTGCCACCAGCAGAGCGGGGATAGTTAACGGTGAGCAGTTCTTC.

The chain links TRBV7-9 to TRBJ1-4; 10 bases agree with TRBD1. The trim removed 6 bases at V and 10 bases at J, leaving 8 bases unmatched. Germline loops: CDR1 SEHNR, CDR2 FQNEAQ (reference sequence). CDR3 length: 14 amino acids. CDR3 loop: CASRSGTGEAKLFF. CDR3 DNA: TGTGCCAGCAGGTCCGGGACAGGGGAAGCAAAACTGTTTTTT.

The V gene is TRBV20-1, the J gene TRBJ2-3, with 13 bases that match TRBD2. This CDR3 contains 17 residues. V shed 0 bases, J shed 5 bases, and the junction held 8 bases outside the gene matches. Germline values: CDR1 DFQATT, CDR2 SNEGSKA (reference sequence). CDR3 region: CSARDLGLAGVEDTQYF. The CDR3 DNA reads as TGCAGTGCTAGAGATCTCGGACTAGCGGGAGTTGAAGATACGCAGTATTTT.

This sequence joins TRBV10-3 and TRBJ2-7, with a possible D match to TRBD2 (5 bases). Looked up from germline, CDR1 is ENHRY and CDR2 is SYGVKD. The CDR3 is 14 amino acids. Trimming cost V 2 bases and J 0 bases, with 8 bases left between them. CDR3 in DNA: TGTGCCATCAGTGAGGAAGGGAGCTCCTACGAGCAGTACTTC. Translating gives CAISEEGSSYEQYF.

This clonotype has only a few counts. The J gene is TRBJ2-1, the V gene TRBV28; D unclear. The CDR3 spans 13 residues. V lost 5 bases, J lost 4 bases, and 9 bases lay in between. The V gene's germline CDR1 is MDHEN and CDR2 SYDVKM. In DNA form, the CDR3 reads TGTGCCAGCAGTCCTGCCAAGTACAATGAGCAGTTCTTC. This sequence encodes CASSPAKYNEQFF.

This clonotype was detected many times. The chain employs TRBV7-9 and TRBJ2-5, with D uncertain. Germline lookup yields CDR1 SEHNR and CDR2 FQNEAQ (reference sequence). This CDR3 spans 12 amino acids. V lost 3 bases, J lost 4 bases, and 6 bases lay in between. CDR3 nucleotides: TGTGCCAGCAGCTTCGTCCGAGAGACCCAGTACTTC. This gives the protein CASSFVRETQYF.

The DNA of the CDR3 is TGCGCCAGCAGCCCGACGGCGGTCGTAATAGGGTATGGCTACACCTTC. Its protein product is CASSPTAVVIGYGYTF. The chain recombines TRBV4-1 with TRBJ1-2; D is unclear. Germline V gives CDR1 MGHRA, CDR2 YSYEKL. The CDR3 runs to 16 residues. V lost 4 bases and J 5 bases, leaving 20 bases between the germline ends.

The CDR3 DNA sequence: TGTGCCAGCAGCTTATCCCTCCTTAAGGCGTCGGGGACAAACATTCAGTACTTC. Amino acid sequence: CASSLSLLKASGTNIQYF. The chain links TRBV11-2 to TRBJ2-4; D may be TRBD1 or TRBD2 (5 bases each). The V gene's germline CDR1 is SGHAT and CDR2 FQNNGV. The CDR3 totals 18 residues. Trimming pared 2 bases from V and 6 bases from J, leaving 23 bases between.

V and J are TRBV27 and TRBJ2-3; the D gene is possibly TRBD1 (5 bases). Looked up from germline, CDR1 is MNHEY and CDR2 is SMNVEV (reference sequence). Trimming pared 8 bases from V and 2 bases from J, leaving 11 bases between. CDR3 length: 13 amino acids. CDR3 amino acids: CASQGEPTDTQYF. The CDR3 coding sequence is TGTGCCAGCCAGGGCGAACCCACAGATACGCAGTATTTT.

This clonotype was seen at least ten times. V usage is TRBV7-2 and J usage is TRBJ1-6; tentatively, D is TRBD1 (6 bases). This CDR3 comprises 16 residues. Germline V lookup: CDR1 SGHTA, CDR2 FQGNSA. Between the trimmed V and J ends, which lost 6 bases and 7 bases, there was a span of 19 bases. DNA of the CDR3: TGTGCCAGCAGATTTCAGGGGATTTTCGGGAATTCACCCCTCCACTTT. Translated: CASRFQGIFGNSPLHF.

The CDR3 spells CASSDGQGPYGYTF. CDR3 coding DNA: TGTGCCAGCAGTGACGGGCAGGGACCCTATGGCTACACCTTC. The chain links TRBV2 to TRBJ1-2; D perhaps matches TRBD1 (5 bases). V was cut by 3 bases and J by 4 bases, with 12 bases left in between. Looked up from germline, CDR1 is SNHLY and CDR2 is FYNNEI. CDR3 length: 14 amino acids.

Note on this clonotype: Mismatch with germline at one junction end may stem from a read error. The V and J genes are TRBV18 and TRBJ2-5; D gene ambiguous. Gene TRBJ2-7 matches the end of the DNA better, so the J call may be wrong. The CDR3 sequence is 14 residues long. Germline-derived CDR1 and CDR2 are KGHSH and LQKENI. CDR3 protein: CASSPLGRSYEQYF. CDR3 DNA: TGTGCCAGCTCGCCACTGGGCCGATCCTACGAGCAGTACTTC.

This clonotype was observed a few times. CDR3 nucleotide sequence: TGCAGTGCTAGAGGGACAGGTACCTACGAGCAGTACTTC. The encoded protein is CSARGTGTYEQYF. This sequence joins TRBV20-1 and TRBJ2-7, with TRBD1 matching 7 bases. Losses at the gene ends were 1 base for V and 2 bases for J; bases not matched to a gene: 2. The CDR3 length is 13 residues. Germline V CDR1 and CDR2: DFQATT, SNEGSKA (reference sequence).

This rearrangement joins TRBV7-9 to TRBJ2-5, with D possibly being TRBD2 (6 bases). The CDR3 is 14 residues long. Germline V CDR1 and CDR2: SEHNR, FQNEAQ (reference sequence). This CDR3 is CAIAEGSGQETQYF. The DNA of the CDR3 is TGTGCGATCGCTGAGGGTAGCGGTCAAGAGACCCAGTACTTC.